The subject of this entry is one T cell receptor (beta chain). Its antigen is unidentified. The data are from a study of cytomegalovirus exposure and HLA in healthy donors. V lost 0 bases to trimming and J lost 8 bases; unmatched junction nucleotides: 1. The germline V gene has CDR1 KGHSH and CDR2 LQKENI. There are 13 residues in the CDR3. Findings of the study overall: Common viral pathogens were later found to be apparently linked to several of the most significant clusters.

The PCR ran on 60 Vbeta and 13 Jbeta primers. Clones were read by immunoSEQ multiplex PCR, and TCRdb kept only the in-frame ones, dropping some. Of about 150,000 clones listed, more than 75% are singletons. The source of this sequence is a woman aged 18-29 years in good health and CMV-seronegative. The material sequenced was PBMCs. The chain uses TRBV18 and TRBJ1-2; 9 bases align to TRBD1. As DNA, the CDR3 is TGTGCCAGCTCACCACCGGACAGGGGAGGCTACACCTTC. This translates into CASSPPDRGGYTF.